The following is a T cell receptor (beta chain) sequence with its context. The antigen remains undetermined. The CDR3 consists of 10 residues. Losses at the gene ends were 10 bases for V and 5 bases for J; bases not matched to a gene: 0. Using a J-beta primer mix together with a sample-barcoded 5' primer, a second PCR was run for 7 to 11 cycles. Template switching added a 12-random-nucleotide identifier to every cDNA molecule. TCRdb redid the calling of the 5' RACE reads with MiXCR, one entry per CDR3 protein. The sample consists of roughly 500,000 distinct CDR3 sequences, 27% of them appearing once. The data originate from a study of blood T cells in healthy people across ages. Whole-study results and caveats: Both higher diversity and more naive CD4+ cells marked long-lived donors when set against aged donors. Significant beta diversity loss was already apparent by age approximately 38, declining roughly linearly.

This rearrangement joins TRBV12-3 or TRBV12-4 to TRBJ2-5; 8 bases are a match to TRBD1. The sequence was obtained from a woman aged 65 to 85 in good health. The specimen sequenced was blood. The CDR3 nucleotides read TGTGCCAACAGGGGGGAGACCCAGTACTTC. This translates into CANRGETQYF.